This T cell receptor beta chain is drawn from a study of identical twins. Through template switching, a universal primer site was introduced, and the cDNA contained unique molecular identifiers. TCRdb re-called the 5' RACE reads with MiXCR, one entry per CDR3 protein. The sample includes over 600,000 distinct CDR3 sequences, 21% of them seen just once. Whole-study findings and limits: Among monozygotic twins, out-of-frame TCR alpha sharing exceeded what models predicted. Invariant populations such as MAIT and iNKT cells could partly muddle zero-insertion analyses.

This clonotype was detected a few times. As yet, its antigen is unknown. The same data also contributed to another study, on T cells expressing NK-cell markers. That investigation notes: The study sequenced eight donors, seven HCMV-seropositive and one seronegative.

This sequence originates from a woman aged 18-29 years in good health. Sequencing was carried out using PBMCs.

The CDR3 reads CASLGGSGNTIYF. DNA of the CDR3: TGTGCCAGCCTGGGCGGCTCTGGAAACACCATATATTTT. This chain links TRBV6-6 with TRBJ1-3; D gene ambiguous. Per germline, CDR1 MNHNY and CDR2 SVGAGI (reference sequence). The CDR3 consists of 13 residues. Trimming stripped 8 bases from V and 0 bases from J, with 8 bases between.